The table lists the clone carrying this T cell receptor (beta chain) with many counts. Antigen specificity is unknown. The data were obtained in a study of regulatory T cells in long-lasting Graves disease. Arm-PCR with iRepertoire HTBI primers amplified the CDR3 regions for these TCR beta libraries. TCRdb used MiXCR to reprocess the multiplex PCR reads, holding one entry per CDR3 protein. The sample holds about 470,000 distinct CDR3 sequences, more than 20% seen once. Broader study findings: Favored gene segments in persistent disease were TRBV28, TRBJ1-2 and TRBJ2-5. TCR diversity was lower in persistent Graves' patients than in newly diagnosed ones.

The CDR3 length is 15 residues. After removal of 4 bases from V and 8 bases from J, the junction contained 5 bases not matched to a gene. The germline V gene has CDR1 SGHAT and CDR2 FQDESV (reference sequence). Indicated time point: persistent/refractory GD, antithyroid drugs over 5 years with positive TRAb. Isolated PBMC RNA provided the starting material for the TCR library. EDTA tubes held approximately 8.8 milliliters of peripheral blood from each patient. The specimen comprised peripheral blood mononuclear cells (PBMCs), sampled when the disease was refractory, from a patient treated with antithyroid drugs. The receptor comes from a female donor with Graves disease. The J gene is TRBJ2-4, the V gene TRBV11-1; 13 bases are a match to TRBD2. CDR3 residues: CASSSGLAGEYIQYF. The DNA of the CDR3 is TGTGCCAGCAGCTCCGGACTAGCGGGAGAGTACATTCAGTACTTC.